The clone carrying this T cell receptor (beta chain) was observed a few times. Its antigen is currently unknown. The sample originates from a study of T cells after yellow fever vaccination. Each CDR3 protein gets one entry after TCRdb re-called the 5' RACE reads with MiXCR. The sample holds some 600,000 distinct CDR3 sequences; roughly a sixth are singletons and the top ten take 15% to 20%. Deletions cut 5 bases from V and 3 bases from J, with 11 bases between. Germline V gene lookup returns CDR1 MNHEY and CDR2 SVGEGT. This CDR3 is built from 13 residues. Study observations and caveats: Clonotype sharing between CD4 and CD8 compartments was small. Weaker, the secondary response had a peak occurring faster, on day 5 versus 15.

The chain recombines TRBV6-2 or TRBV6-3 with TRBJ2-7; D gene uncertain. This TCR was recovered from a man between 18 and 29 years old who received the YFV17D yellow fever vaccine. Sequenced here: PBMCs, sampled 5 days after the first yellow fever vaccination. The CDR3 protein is CASSVNGYYEQYF. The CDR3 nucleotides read TGTGCCAGCAGTGTTAATGGTTACTACGAGCAGTACTTC.